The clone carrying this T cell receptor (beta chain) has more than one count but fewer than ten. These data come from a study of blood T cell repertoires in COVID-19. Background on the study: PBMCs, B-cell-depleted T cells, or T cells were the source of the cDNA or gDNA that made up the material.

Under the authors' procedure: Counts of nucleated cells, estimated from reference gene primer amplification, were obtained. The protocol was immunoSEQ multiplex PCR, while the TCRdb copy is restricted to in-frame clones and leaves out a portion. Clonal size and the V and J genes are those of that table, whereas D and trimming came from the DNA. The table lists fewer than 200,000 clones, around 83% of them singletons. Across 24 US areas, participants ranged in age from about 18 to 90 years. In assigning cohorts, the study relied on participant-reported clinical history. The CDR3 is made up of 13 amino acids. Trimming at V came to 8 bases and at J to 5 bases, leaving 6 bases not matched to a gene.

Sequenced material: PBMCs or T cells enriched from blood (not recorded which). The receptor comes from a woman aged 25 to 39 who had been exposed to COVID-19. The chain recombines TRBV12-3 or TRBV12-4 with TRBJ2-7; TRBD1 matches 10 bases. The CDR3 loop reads CASRGTGVHEQYF. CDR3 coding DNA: TGTGCCAGCCGAGGGACAGGGGTCCACGAGCAGTACTTC.